The next 16 T cell receptor beta chains were all read from a single sample in a study of blood T cells in healthy people across ages. PCR was performed a second time for about 7 to 11 cycles using a sample-barcoded 5' primer and a J-beta primer mix. Each CDR3 protein is one row after TCRdb ran MiXCR on the 5' RACE reads. The table has more than 800,000 distinct CDR3 sequences, 40% to 50% seen once. Sequencing input: blood. These receptors were collected from a woman aged 55 to 70 in good health.

This clonotype was counted between two and nine times. The gene calls are TRBV28 and TRBJ2-7, with D tentatively TRBD1 (5 bases). CDR3 length: 18 amino acids. Germline assignment: CDR1 MDHEN and CDR2 SYDVKM. V gave up 3 bases and J gave up 0 bases, with 21 bases separating them. The DNA for the CDR3 is TGTGCCAGCAGTTTGCTCGTCGACAGTTCCCCCAGCTCCTACGAGCAGTACTTC. This gives the protein CASSLLVDSSPSSYEQYF.

The genes are TRBV29-1 and TRBJ1-2; TRBD1 aligns across 10 bases. V lost 1 base, J lost 5 bases, and 4 bases stayed unmatched. Germline V gene lookup returns CDR1 SQVTM and CDR2 ANQGSEA. This CDR3 is built from 14 residues. The CDR3 DNA is TGCAGCGTTGAAGGCGGGACAGGGGAATATGGCTACACCTTC. The encoded protein is CSVEGGTGEYGYTF.

This clonotype has at least ten counts. J is TRBJ2-5 and V is TRBV20-1, with D possibly being TRBD1 or TRBD2 (5 bases each). This CDR3 is built from 13 residues. Germline lookup yields CDR1 DFQATT and CDR2 SNEGSKA (reference sequence). V was clipped by 5 bases and J by 4 bases, with 14 bases between them. The CDR3 DNA reads as TGCAGTGCTGGCCCTGGGGGTGCAGAGACCCAGTACTTC. Its protein is CSAGPGGAETQYF.

The CDR3 bases are TGCAGTGCTAGACTCTTGACTAGCGGGGGTGGGACCGGGGAGCTGTTTTTT. This translates into CSARLLTSGGGTGELFF. The rearrangement joins TRBV20-1 to TRBJ2-2, with 12 bases fitting TRBD2. The germline V gene encodes CDR1 DFQATT and CDR2 SNEGSKA (reference sequence). Unmatched junction bases numbered 9, after V lost 2 bases and J lost 5 bases. CDR3 length: 17 residues.

This clonotype was detected only a few times. In DNA, the CDR3 is TGTGCCAGCAGTTTCAAACCTCGGGCCCGCAAGAATGGCTACACCTTC. Translation gives CASSFKPRARKNGYTF. The chain couples TRBV27 to TRBJ1-2; no definite D call. The CDR3 covers 16 residues. Trimming pared 3 bases from V and 6 bases from J, leaving 20 bases between. Germline CDR1 MNHEY, CDR2 SMNVEV (reference sequence).

This clonotype occurred a few times. The chain links TRBV28 to TRBJ1-4, with D unclear. CDR1 is MDHEN and CDR2 is SYDVKM in the germline V gene. V was clipped by 4 bases and J by 1 base, with 10 bases between them. The CDR3 contains 15 residues. The CDR3 DNA reads as TGTGCCAGCAGTTCACAGCAGCGAACTAATGAAAAACTGTTTTTT. Translating gives CASSSQQRTNEKLFF.

This clonotype was observed a handful of times. V and J are TRBV29-1 and TRBJ1-2; D call uncertain. V lost 3 bases and J 4 bases, leaving 24 bases between the germline ends. There are 17 residues in the CDR3. Germline values: CDR1 SQVTM, CDR2 ANQGSEA. As DNA, the CDR3 is TGCAGCGTTGATCCGTTGGGCCGGAACATGAATCCCTATGGCTACACCTTC. This codes for CSVDPLGRNMNPYGYTF.

The chain combines TRBV5-1 with TRBJ1-2; D uncertain. The CDR3 contains 13 residues. V lost 0 bases to trimming and J lost 7 bases, with 10 bases between them. Germline V gives CDR1 SGHRS, CDR2 YFSETQ. The CDR3 here is CASSLDRRGGYTF. CDR3 sequence (DNA): TGCGCCAGCAGCTTGGACCGGCGTGGTGGCTACACCTTC.

The chain links TRBV7-2 to TRBJ2-7; maybe TRBD2 (5 bases). The germline CDR1 and CDR2 sequences are SGHTA and FQGNSA. The CDR3 contains 15 residues. Deletions cut 1 base from V and 3 bases from J, with 13 bases between. The CDR3 DNA sequence: TGTGCCAGCAGCTTAGGAGGAGCGGCTCTCTACGAGCAGTACTTC. Protein sequence: CASSLGGAALYEQYF. Together with reference TRBV7-2 and TRBJ2-7, the CDR3 gives the full variable domain: GAGVSQSPSNKVTEKGKDVELRCDPISGHTALYWYRQSLGQGLEFLIYFQGNSAPDKSGLPSDRFSAERTGGSVSTLTIQRTQQEDSAVYLCASSLGGAALYEQYFGPGTRLTVT.

This sequence joins TRBV5-1 and TRBJ1-2, with D tentatively TRBD1 (5 bases). Looked up from germline, CDR1 is SGHRS and CDR2 is YFSETQ. This CDR3 spans 15 amino acids. V was cut by 2 bases and J by 2 bases, with 13 bases left in between. The CDR3 sequence is CASSLRGEGNYGYTF. CDR3 coding DNA: TGCGCCAGCAGCTTACGGGGGGAAGGCAACTATGGCTACACCTTC.

V usage is TRBV30 and J usage is TRBJ1-1; D is possibly TRBD1 (5 bases). CDR1 is GTSNPN, CDR2 SVGIG, per germline (reference sequence). The CDR3 contains 14 residues. V lost 1 base to trimming and J lost 3 bases, with 12 bases between them. For the CDR3, the DNA is TGTGCCTGGAGTGGGGTGGGGGGTTACACTGAAGCTTTCTTT. Translating it yields CAWSGVGGYTEAFF.

This clonotype was recorded a few times. The chain employs TRBV12-5 and TRBJ2-5, with 7 nucleotides matching TRBD2. The last part of the DNA fits TRBJ2-7 better; the J call may be wrong. Looked up from germline, CDR1 is LGHNT and CDR2 is FRNRAP. The CDR3 runs 14 residues. The CDR3 spells CASAGSGKFYEQYF. CDR3 in DNA: TGTGCTAGTGCGGGGAGCGGGAAGTTCTACGAGCAGTACTTC.

In its sample, this clonotype was seen a few times. This sequence joins TRBV6-1 and TRBJ1-2; possibly TRBD1 for D (6 bases). Trimming pared 2 bases from V and 1 base from J, leaving 23 bases between. CDR1 and CDR2 (germline): MNHNS, SASEGT. This CDR3 region has 19 residues. CDR3 nucleotides: TGTGCCAGCAGTGAAATACCCGGGACAAAGGTCAGGGGTAACTATGGCTACACCTTC. It translates to CASSEIPGTKVRGNYGYTF.

The chain is built from TRBV11-2 and TRBJ2-3; a possible D gene is TRBD2 (6 bases). V dropped 5 bases and J dropped 0 bases, with 12 bases sitting between them. This CDR3 spans 15 amino acids. CDR1 and CDR2 from the germline V gene are SGHAT and FQNNGV. CDR3 bases: TGTGCCAGCAGCCTGGGACTTTTCAGCACAGATACGCAGTATTTT. It specifies CASSLGLFSTDTQYF.

In its sample, this clonotype was seen a few times. This chain connects TRBV6-2 or TRBV6-3 to TRBJ2-7; D is ambiguous. Between the trimmed V and J ends, which lost 7 bases and 6 bases, there was a span of 16 bases. This CDR3 is 13 amino acids long. In germline, CDR1 is MNHEY, CDR2 SVGEGT. The CDR3 DNA follows: TGTGCCAGCACCCCCAAACCCCGAGGCGAGCAGTACTTC. Translating gives CASTPKPRGEQYF.

V usage is TRBV6-6 and J usage is TRBJ1-1; 9 bases map to TRBD1. CDR1 MNHNY and CDR2 SVGAGI come from the germline V gene (reference sequence). The CDR3 extends over 14 amino acids. With V trimmed by 0 bases and J by 11 bases, 7 bases remained unmatched. CDR3 amino acids: CASSYSRDRDSAFF. In DNA form, the CDR3 reads TGTGCCAGCAGTTACTCGAGGGACAGGGATTCTGCTTTCTTT.